The 5 T cell receptor beta chains listed next were all sequenced from one sample in a study of cytomegalovirus exposure and HLA in healthy donors. Both 60 Vbeta primers and 13 Jbeta primers went into the PCR. Generated by immunoSEQ multiplex PCR, the TCRdb table keeps only in-frame clones and is missing some. Of roughly 92,000 clones listed, 60% to 80% are singletons. The sequenced material came from PBMCs. These receptors were obtained from a woman aged 50 to 65 in good health and CMV-seropositive.

The chain couples TRBV7-9 to TRBJ2-7, with TRBD2 matching over 13 bases. The CDR3 is 16 amino acids. Trimming at V came to 5 bases and at J to 7 bases, leaving 11 bases not matched to a gene. Germline V lookup: CDR1 SEHNR, CDR2 FQNEAQ (reference sequence). CDR3 residues: CASSHAGLAGAGEQYF. DNA of the CDR3: TGTGCCAGCAGCCACGCCGGACTAGCGGGGGCGGGGGAGCAGTACTTC.

The chain carries TRBV5-4 and TRBJ1-1, with D perhaps matching TRBD1 (5 bases). The CDR3 runs 16 residues. V was clipped by 3 bases and J by 0 bases, with 15 bases between them. CDR1 and CDR2 from the germline V gene are SGHNT and YYREEE (reference sequence). The DNA of the CDR3 is TGTGCCAGCAGCTCAGGAGGGGACGGCATGAACACTGAAGCTTTCTTT. Its protein product is CASSSGGDGMNTEAFF.

This clone was found once. The chain has TRBV18 and TRBJ1-1, with D tentatively TRBD1 (5 bases). Germline assignment: CDR1 KGHSH and CDR2 LQKENI. The CDR3 is 15 residues long. V dropped 4 bases and J dropped 4 bases, with 16 bases sitting between them. The chain's CDR3 is CASSLGGVTGTEAFF. CDR3 bases: TGTGCCAGCTCACTAGGAGGGGTTACGGGCACTGAAGCTTTCTTT.

The chain has TRBV29-1 and TRBJ1-1; D possibly corresponds to TRBD1 (6 bases). Germline V gene lookup returns CDR1 SQVTM and CDR2 ANQGSEA. Trimming left V 7 bases short and J 7 bases short, with 19 bases between. This CDR3 is 13 amino acids long. Written as DNA, the CDR3 is TGCAGCGCCGAACAGGGAGAAGTGGGTGAAGCTTTCTTT. Its protein product is CSAEQGEVGEAFF.

The chain combines TRBV9 with TRBJ2-1, with TRBD2 matching 8 bases. The CDR3 length is 15 residues. Germline assignment: CDR1 SGDLS and CDR2 YYNGEE. With 0 bases clipped from V and 9 bases from J, the junction kept 8 bases outside the gene matches. The CDR3 protein is CASSVAGSGSSEQFF. DNA of the CDR3: TGTGCCAGCAGCGTAGCTGGAAGCGGGAGCAGTGAGCAGTTCTTC.